Judged by abundance, the clone carrying this TCR beta chain is medium-sized. Antigen specificity is unknown. Between the trimmed V and J ends, which lost 4 bases and 3 bases, there was a span of 16 bases. The length of the CDR3 is 15 residues. Looked up from germline, CDR1 is SGHTA and CDR2 is FQGNSA. The data were taken from a study of T cells in Graves' hyperthyroidism and ophthalmopathy. Authors of the study amplified TCR beta CDR3 regions from RNA transcripts. The study used the HTBI primer set for a first-round RT-PCR of the TCR CDR3. TCRdb itself ran the multiplex PCR reads through MiXCR, one entry per CDR3 protein. The sample includes approximately 590,000 distinct CDR3 sequences, approximately 15% of them seen just once. Study outcomes and limitations: Most expanded thyroid clonotypes above 0.001 recurred in blood.

The V call is TRBV7-2, the J call TRBJ2-7, with D perhaps matching TRBD2 (6 bases). The sample was blood. The TCR originated in a woman in her twenties or thirties with Graves' hyperthyroidism. The CDR3 sequence is CASSWGDTGSYEQYF. The CDR3 DNA reads TGTGCCAGCAGCTGGGGGGATACAGGCAGCTACGAGCAGTACTTC.